This is a list of T cell receptor beta chains from one sample in a study of T-cell reconstitution after alpha-beta-depleted transplantation in children. One entry per CDR3 protein, called by TCRdb with MiXCR from the PCR reads. The sample carries about a million distinct CDR3 sequences, roughly 29% recorded once. The starting material was PBMCs, mostly from graft donor cells, obtained 360 days after TCRalphabeta/CD19-depleted stem cell transplant. The receptors were sampled from a boy younger than two who had a stem cell transplant for SCID, so the T cells may come from the graft donor. Both conserved end residues are part of each CDR3. The D gene is left open where the match is weak. Some rows mark clone size as missing; the rest say once, few, many or name a class of expanded clone.

V,size,D,J,CDR3,DNA
TRBV20-1,-,-,TRBJ1-2,CSLPTGWGYTF,TGCAGCCTCCCGACGGGATGGGGCTACACCTTC
TRBV7-2,few,-,TRBJ2-7,CASSLGSGRTYEQYF,TGTGCCAGCAGCTTAGGGAGCGGGCGTACCTACGAGCAGTACTTC
TRBV14,-,-,TRBJ2-6,CASSQDWGRRPGVSGANVLTF,TGTGCCAGCAGCCAAGATTGGGGCAGGCGCCCGGGGGTTTCTGGGGCCAACGTCCTGACTTTC
TRBV5-6,once,-,TRBJ2-7,CASSPTPDEQYF,TGTGCCAGCAGCCCCACCCCGGACGAGCAGTACTTC
TRBV11-2,few,-,TRBJ1-1,CASSFTGIGDTEAFF,TGTGCCAGCAGCTTTACAGGGATCGGGGACACTGAAGCTTTCTTT
TRBV4-2,few,-,TRBJ2-1,CASSQDRGDNEQFF,TGTGCCAGCAGCCAAGACAGGGGGGACAATGAGCAGTTCTTC
TRBV3-1,few,TRBD1,TRBJ2-5,CASRPQGAEETQYF,TGTGCCAGCAGGCCCCAGGGGGCAGAGGAGACCCAGTACTTC
TRBV5-6,few,-,TRBJ1-1,CASSLDGGWLLNTEAFF,TGTGCCAGCAGCTTGGACGGGGGGTGGCTGTTGAACACTGAAGCTTTCTTT
TRBV6-5,few,TRBD1,TRBJ2-5,CASSDRGKTQYF,TGTGCCAGCAGTGACAGGGGAAAGACCCAGTACTTC
TRBV12-3/TRBV12-4,few,-,TRBJ2-2,CASSLMAGATGELFF,TGTGCCAGCAGTTTAATGGCGGGGGCTACCGGGGAGCTGTTTTTT
TRBV3-1,few,TRBD1,TRBJ1-5,CASSQGVVTGGHQPQHF,TGTGCCAGCAGCCAAGGAGTAGTGACAGGGGGCCATCAGCCCCAGCATTTT
TRBV5-1,-,TRBD2,TRBJ2-2,CASRREGNTGELFF,TGCGCCAGCCGCAGGGAGGGGAACACCGGGGAGCTGTTTTTT
TRBV7-2,few,-,TRBJ1-1,CASSRAGGPSNTEAFF,TGTGCCAGCAGCAGGGCCGGGGGCCCTTCGAACACTGAAGCTTTCTTT
TRBV5-1,-,TRBD1,TRBJ1-2,CASSLGWTGGFGYTF,TGCGCCAGCAGCTTGGGATGGACAGGGGGCTTTGGCTACACCTTC
TRBV24-1,few,-,TRBJ2-2,CATSENRRAGELFF,TGTGCCACCAGTGAAAACCGACGGGCCGGGGAGCTGTTTTTT
TRBV4-3,once,-,TRBJ2-4,CASSLQGTKNIQYF,TGCGCCAGCAGCCTTCAGGGTACCAAAAACATTCAGTACTTC
TRBV3-1,few,TRBD1,TRBJ2-7,CASSLPGQGIFEQYF,TGTGCCAGCAGCCTGCCGGGACAGGGGATTTTCGAGCAGTACTTC
TRBV11-2,-,TRBD2,TRBJ2-1,CASRSAGGPTNEQFF,TGTGCCAGCAGGTCCGCGGGGGGGCCCACCAATGAGCAGTTCTTC
TRBV14,-,TRBD2,TRBJ2-2,CASSQALADNTGELFF,TGTGCCAGCAGCCAAGCCCTAGCGGATAACACCGGGGAGCTGTTTTTT
TRBV10-3,few,-,TRBJ1-5,CAISANRDQPQHF,TGTGCCATCAGTGCGAACAGAGATCAGCCCCAGCATTTT